The entry below gives a single T cell receptor beta chain sequence along with its context. V lost 7 bases, J lost 8 bases, and 18 bases lay in between. Germline V CDR1 and CDR2: LNHDA, SQIVND (reference sequence). The CDR3 loop spans 15 amino acids. This entry belongs to a study of CD8 T cells in Susac syndrome. The authors carried out high-throughput sequencing of TCR beta. They applied it to CD8+ and CD4+ T cells obtained from blood. After extraction with the RNeasy kit, roughly 0.45 to 1 ug of the RNA was reverse transcribed using random hexamers. TCR beta CDR3 was amplified by immunoSEQ covering 54 Vbeta and 13 Jbeta. TCRdb re-analysed the immunoSEQ multiplex PCR reads in MiXCR, keeping a single row per CDR3 protein. The data contain approximately 26,000 distinct CDR3 sequences, around 94% of them singletons.

The sample comprised CD8+ T cells from PBMCs. The TCR sequence derives from a human donor in good health. The V call is TRBV19, the J call TRBJ1-6, with D perhaps TRBD1 (5 bases). CDR3 sequence (DNA): TGTGCCAGTAAGGCGGCAGGGCATCGATATTCACCCCTCCACTTT. Encoded protein: CASKAAGHRYSPLHF.